This TCR beta chain was identified in a study of CD8+ T cells in alopecia areata. Germline-derived CDR1 and CDR2 are MNHNY and SVGAGI (reference sequence). V was shortened by 5 bases and J by 6 bases, with 20 bases between the two germline ends. The CDR3 sequence is 16 residues long. Treatment given: oral pan-JAK inhibitor, 5-10 mg twice daily. Starting from PBMCs, sorting isolated CD4+ and CD8+ T cells. Extracted from the samples, RNA was reverse transcribed into cDNA to serve as the sequencing template. Method: immunoSEQ multiplex PCR; TCRdb's copy keeps in-frame clones and lacks some. The sample records around 180,000 clones, around three fifths being singletons.

The origin of this receptor is a human donor with alopecia areata. The sample consisted of CD4+ T cells sorted from blood, taken at week 24, from a patient treated with tofacitinib. This rearrangement joins TRBV6-6 to TRBJ2-1; D not resolved. CDR3 loop: CASSKGVTPGRNEQFF. The CDR3 coding sequence is TGTGCCAGCAGTAAGGGTGTTACTCCCGGTCGCAATGAGCAGTTCTTC.